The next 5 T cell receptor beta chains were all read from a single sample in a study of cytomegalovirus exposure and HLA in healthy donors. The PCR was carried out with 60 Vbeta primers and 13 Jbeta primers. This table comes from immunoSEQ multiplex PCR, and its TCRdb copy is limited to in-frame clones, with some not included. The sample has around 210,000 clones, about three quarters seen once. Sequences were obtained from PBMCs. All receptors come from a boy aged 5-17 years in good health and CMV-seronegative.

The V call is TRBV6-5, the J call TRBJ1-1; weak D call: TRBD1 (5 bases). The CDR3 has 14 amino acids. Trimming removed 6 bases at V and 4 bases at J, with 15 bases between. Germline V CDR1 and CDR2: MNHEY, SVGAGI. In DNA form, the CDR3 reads TGTGCCAGCAGAACCCAGGGCTTTGGCACTGAAGCTTTCTTT. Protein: CASRTQGFGTEAFF.

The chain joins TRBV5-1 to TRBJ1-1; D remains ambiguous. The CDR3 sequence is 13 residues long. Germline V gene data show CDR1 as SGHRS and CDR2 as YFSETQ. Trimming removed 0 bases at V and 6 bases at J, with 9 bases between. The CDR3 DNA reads TGCGCCAGCAGCTTGGACGGGGAGTCTGAAGCTTTCTTT. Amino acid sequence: CASSLDGESEAFF.

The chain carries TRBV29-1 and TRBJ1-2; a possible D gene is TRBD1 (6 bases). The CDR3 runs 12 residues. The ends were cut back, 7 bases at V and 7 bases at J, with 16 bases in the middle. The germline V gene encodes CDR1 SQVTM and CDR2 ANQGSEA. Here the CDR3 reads CSAVGGAGGYTF. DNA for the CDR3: TGCAGCGCTGTAGGGGGAGCAGGTGGCTACACCTTC.

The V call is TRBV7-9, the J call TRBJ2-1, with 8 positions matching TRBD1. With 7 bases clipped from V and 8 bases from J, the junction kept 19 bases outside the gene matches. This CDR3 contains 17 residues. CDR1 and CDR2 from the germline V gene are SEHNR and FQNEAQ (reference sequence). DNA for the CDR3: TGTGCCAGCACCCTAGTGGTCGGACAGGGAATTTCGGATGAGCAGTTCTTC. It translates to CASTLVVGQGISDEQFF.

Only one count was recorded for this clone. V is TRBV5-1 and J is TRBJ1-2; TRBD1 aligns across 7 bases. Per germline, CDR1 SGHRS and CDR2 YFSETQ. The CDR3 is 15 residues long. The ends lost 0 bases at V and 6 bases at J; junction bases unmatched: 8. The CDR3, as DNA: TGCGCCAGCAGCTTGGACTCCGGGACAGCCGATGGCTACACCTTC. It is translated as CASSLDSGTADGYTF.